This T cell receptor (beta chain) was recovered during a study of a mutant IDH1 vaccine in newly diagnosed glioma. At the level of the study: Either 4-6 weeks after radiotherapy alone or alongside temozolomide, vaccination was begun. General study findings and limits: Of the patients, less than 95% had vaccine-induced immune responses. Apparently unrelated to pseudoprogression were changes in the top peripheral T cell clonotypes.

The time point here: week 23, last vaccination. The study gave 300 ug of mutant IDH1 20-mer peptide per vaccine dose, with topical imiquimod. Donor tumors were new WHO grade 3 or 4 IDH1-mutant, ATRX-lost astrocytomas. With regard to this clone: What it binds is unknown.

The germline V and J ends were trimmed by 5 bases and 0 bases, with 17 bases remaining between them. Germline V lookup: CDR1 LNHDA, CDR2 SQIVND (reference sequence). The CDR3 is 18 residues long. Using immunoSEQ multiplex PCR, the repertoire was profiled, and TCRdb retains in-frame clones only, with some absent. The sample records around 78,000 clones, 65% to 90% being singletons. The clonotype originates from a young man with glioma. Some clones in this sample may be carry-over from other donors' samples. This rearrangement joins TRBV19 to TRBJ1-6, with D perhaps TRBD1 (5 bases). The source material was PBMCs, sampled from a glioma patient whose treatment included an IDH1 peptide vaccine. CDR3 nucleotides: TGTGCCAGTAGTCCAAGGGGTCCCATCATCTCCTATAATTCACCCCTCCACTTT. Protein product: CASSPRGPIISYNSPLHF.